A single sample is the source of the 18 T cell receptor beta chains below, sequenced in a study of neoadjuvant anti-PD-1 for oral cavity cancer. Data came from immunoSEQ multiplex PCR; TCRdb stores just in-frame clones and leaves some out. The sample has 6,000 to 8,500 clones; 40% to 55% are singletons. This material consisted of tumor tissue, taken before nivolumab (anti-PD-1) treatment. These receptors were collected from a person between 40 and 80 years old with oral cavity squamous cell carcinoma.

The chain links TRBV4-2 to TRBJ2-3, with D unresolved. Germline CDR1 and CDR2: LGHNA and YNFKEQ. This CDR3 is built from 16 residues. The V end lost 0 bases, the J end lost 0 bases, and 10 bases lay between the germline ends. CDR3: CASSQDVFDSTDTQYF. CDR3 bases: TGTGCCAGCAGCCAAGATGTGTTTGACAGCACAGATACGCAGTATTTT.

The V gene is TRBV2, the J gene TRBJ2-1; tentatively, D is TRBD2 (5 bases). The CDR3 is made up of 15 amino acids. V shed 3 bases and J shed 0 bases, with 9 bases lying between them. Germline CDR1 and CDR2: SNHLY and FYNNEI. Written as DNA, the CDR3 is TGTGCCAGCAGTGAGGAGGCCTACTCCTACAATGAGCAGTTCTTC. Protein product: CASSEEAYSYNEQFF.

This clone is labeled as medium-sized. The genes are TRBV4-3 and TRBJ2-1; 12 bases map to TRBD1. The CDR3 runs 16 residues. The V segment lost 0 bases and the J segment 9 bases; nucleotides outside the gene matches: 6. Germline-derived CDR1 and CDR2 are LGHNA and YSLEER. In DNA, the CDR3 is TGCGCCAGCAGCCAAGATGGGGGACAGGGGGCTGGTGAGCAGTTCTTC. This translates into CASSQDGGQGAGEQFF.

The CDR3 coding sequence is TGCGCCAGCAGCCAAAATCAGGACGGTTCTCCCGAGCAGTACTTC. This encodes CASSQNQDGSPEQYF. V and J are TRBV4-1 and TRBJ2-7; D remains unclear. The CDR3 runs 15 residues. In germline, CDR1 is MGHRA, CDR2 YSYEKL. The V end was cut by 2 bases, the J end by 6 bases, with 17 bases between.

In DNA, the CDR3 is TGTGCTTCGACCCCCGCGGAGGTGGGCTATGGCTACACCTTC. This sequence encodes CASTPAEVGYGYTF. The rearrangement links TRBV6-5 to TRBJ1-2; D is undetermined. Germline loops: CDR1 MNHEY, CDR2 SVGAGI. This CDR3 region has 14 residues.

V and J are TRBV7-9 and TRBJ2-2, with D unresolved. The length of the CDR3 is 13 residues. V was shortened by 5 bases and J by 6 bases, with 10 bases between the two germline ends. Per the germline V gene, CDR1 is SEHNR and CDR2 is FQNEAQ (reference sequence). CDR3 amino acids: CASSAMGAGELFF. CDR3 nucleotides: TGTGCCAGCAGCGCAATGGGCGCCGGGGAGCTGTTTTTT. Based on the CDR3 plus reference TRBV7-9 and TRBJ2-2, the full variable domain is DTGVSQNPRHKITKRGQNVTFRCDPISEHNRLYWYRQTLGQGPEFLTYFQNEAQLEKSRLLSDRFSAERPKGSFSTLEIQRTEQGDSAMYLCASSAMGAGELFFGEGSRLTVL.

This clone was detected only a few times. The V call is TRBV25-1, the J call TRBJ2-7; TRBD1 might be the D (5 bases). Germline CDR1 MGHDK, CDR2 SYGVNS. This CDR3 spans 16 amino acids. V was shortened by 1 base and J by 6 bases, with 19 bases between the two germline ends. The CDR3 nucleotides read TGTGCCAGCAGTGAATGGTCCCTCAGGGAAGTGGTCGAGCAGTACTTC. This gives the protein CASSEWSLREVVEQYF.

J is TRBJ2-3 and V is TRBV4-3; D might be TRBD1 (6 bases). Germline-derived CDR1 and CDR2 are LGHNA and YSLEER. The CDR3 is 16 amino acids. Deletions cut 4 bases from V and 1 base from J, with 15 bases between. The CDR3 protein is CASSPGRAGGTDTQYF. CDR3 nucleotide sequence: TGCGCCAGCAGCCCCGGCAGGGCAGGGGGCACAGATACGCAGTATTTT.

This clone appeared a few times. The chain combines TRBV28 with TRBJ1-1, with D uncertain. Trimming left V 2 bases short and J 12 bases short, with 16 bases between. The CDR3 has 13 amino acids. CDR1 and CDR2 (germline): MDHEN, SYDVKM. The CDR3 spells CASSLGVTRGTFF. CDR3 bases: TGTGCCAGCAGTTTAGGAGTCACAAGAGGAACTTTCTTT.

The V call is TRBV7-2, the J call TRBJ2-5; 7 bases match TRBD2. This CDR3 has 14 amino acids. Germline V lookup: CDR1 SGHTA, CDR2 FQGNSA. The V and J ends lost 3 bases and 3 bases, in that order; junction bases with no gene match: 4. The CDR3 DNA sequence: TGTGCCAGCAGCTTGGGACTAAGCGAAGAGACCCAGTACTTC. Translation: CASSLGLSEETQYF.

This clone occurred a few times. This rearrangement joins TRBV27 to TRBJ2-1, with 8 bases aligning to TRBD1. The CDR3 consists of 15 residues. Germline CDR1 is MNHEY and CDR2 is SMNVEV (reference sequence). With 6 bases clipped from V and 0 bases from J, the junction kept 4 bases outside the gene matches. The CDR3 loop reads CASSAGQGSYNEQFF. The CDR3 nucleotides read TGTGCCAGCAGCGCCGGACAGGGCTCCTACAATGAGCAGTTCTTC.

The chain recombines TRBV10-3 with TRBJ1-1; 7 positions match TRBD1. This CDR3 has 17 amino acids. The germline CDR1 and CDR2 sequences are ENHRY and SYGVKD. The V and J ends lost 4 bases and 1 base, in that order; junction bases with no gene match: 12. Here the CDR3 reads CAISGQGSGWGNTEAFF. DNA of the CDR3: TGTGCCATCAGTGGACAGGGTTCGGGCTGGGGGAACACTGAAGCTTTCTTT.

The chain carries TRBV5-4 and TRBJ2-7; 12 bases align to TRBD2. After removal of 0 bases from V and 10 bases from J, the junction contained 11 bases not matched to a gene. Germline loops: CDR1 SGHNT, CDR2 YYREEE (reference sequence). CDR3 length equals 16 residues. The CDR3 DNA reads as TGTGCCAGCAGCTTGGAGGCGGCTAGCGGGGGGGCCGGTCAGTACTTC. The encoded protein is CASSLEAASGGAGQYF.

This clone turned up a few times. CDR3 sequence reads: CASSRYGRDNQPQHF. CDR3 nucleotide sequence: TGTGCCAGCAGCCGTTACGGACGGGACAATCAGCCCCAGCATTTT. V is TRBV6-6 and J is TRBJ1-5; D gene unclear. CDR3 length equals 15 residues. CDR1 MNHNY and CDR2 SVGAGI come from the germline V gene (reference sequence). Trimming left V 6 bases short and J 3 bases short, with 15 bases between.

In nucleotides, the CDR3 is TGTGCCAGCAGCTTAATGGGGCCCTATGGCTACACCTTC. Its translation: CASSLMGPYGYTF. The chain uses TRBV7-6 and TRBJ1-2, with a tentative D call TRBD1 (5 bases). V lost 2 bases and J lost 4, with 8 bases in between. The CDR3 contains 13 residues. CDR1 is SGHVS, CDR2 FNYEAQ, per germline.

This clone ranks as medium-sized. The chain combines TRBV6-5 with TRBJ1-2; perhaps TRBD1 as D (5 bases). Trimming pared 5 bases from V and 6 bases from J, leaving 16 bases between. Germline-derived CDR1 and CDR2 are MNHEY and SVGAGI. The CDR3 has 14 amino acids. CDR3 DNA: TGTGCCAGCAGTGAATGGGCAGGGAGAGATGGCTACACCTTC. It specifies CASSEWAGRDGYTF.

The chain has TRBV30 and TRBJ1-2; 8 nucleotides match TRBD1. V shed 3 bases, J shed 5 bases, and the junction held 5 bases outside the gene matches. Germline V gene lookup returns CDR1 GTSNPN and CDR2 SVGIG (reference sequence). This CDR3 comprises 13 residues. This CDR3 reads CAWSFTGGYGYTF. CDR3 bases: TGTGCCTGGAGCTTTACAGGGGGATATGGCTACACCTTC.

The chain has TRBV6-5 and TRBJ2-7; possible D gene TRBD1, 7 bases. Trimming cost V 6 bases and J 5 bases, with 20 bases left between them. The length of the CDR3 is 15 residues. Looked up from germline, CDR1 is MNHEY and CDR2 is SVGAGI. The CDR3 region is CASSRGTEGIDEQYF. The CDR3 DNA reads TGTGCCAGCAGCCGCGGGACAGAGGGAATAGACGAGCAGTACTTC.